This T cell receptor (beta chain) was recovered during a study of OX40 agonist ivuxolimab in advanced cancers. General study points: Blood T cells, both CD4+ and CD8+, expanded clonally by week 6 at 0.1 to 3.0 mg/kg.

The CDR3 runs to 13 residues. CDR1 and CDR2 (germline): SGHRS, YFSETQ. V was clipped by 3 bases and J by 2 bases, with 7 bases between them. Details on this clone: What it binds is not known.

The protocol was immunoSEQ multiplex PCR, while the TCRdb copy is restricted to in-frame clones and leaves out a portion. The sample lists over 55,000 clones, approximately 88% occurring once. The rearrangement links TRBV5-1 to TRBJ2-3; D gene uncertain. The specimen comprised CD4+ or CD8+ T cells sorted from blood, sampled in a trial of the OX40 agonist ivuxolimab. This TCR was sampled from an adult with an advanced solid tumor such as melanoma, head and neck, liver or kidney cancer. The CDR3 protein is CASSSGFTDTQYF. As DNA, the CDR3 is TGCGCCAGCAGCTCGGGCTTCACAGATACGCAGTATTTT.